The present TCR beta chain was sequenced within a study of cytotoxic CD8 clonotypes in ibrutinib-treated CLL. This CDR3 is built from 16 residues. The junction had 6 bases not matched to a gene; V was cut back by 0 bases and J by 3 bases. In germline, CDR1 is ENHRY, CDR2 SYGVKD. Study-level findings and limits: Clonality grew at ibrutinib response; at progression, it decreased back toward baseline. Baseline values of clonality outstripped age-matched healthy donors and followed circulating CD8+ T-cell counts. Sampling schedules were unmatched across sustained-remission and progressing patients.

Targeted sequencing depth ranged from 1 in 200,000 to 1 in 1 million T cells. Only in-frame clones appear in the TCRdb table, and some are missing; sequencing was by immunoSEQ multiplex PCR. Here the sample spans over 95,000 clones, 55% to 75% being singletons. In regard to this clone: Its antigen remains unidentified.

This material consisted of PBMCs, taken after 24 months of ibrutinib treatment. The chain has TRBV10-3 and TRBJ2-3; 7 positions agree with TRBD1. This clonotype was obtained from a human donor with chronic lymphocytic leukemia. CDR3 sequence reads: CAISESPGGATDTQYF. The CDR3 region has the DNA TGTGCCATCAGTGAGTCGCCAGGGGGAGCGACAGATACGCAGTATTTT.